The 23 T cell receptor beta chains given below trace back to one sample, sequenced in a study of T cell responses to AZD1222 COVID-19 vaccine. TCRdb's table, derived via immunoSEQ multiplex PCR, lists solely in-frame clones and lacks some. Of about 120,000 clones detected, about 90% appear once; the ten largest clones hold about 5.4%. Sequenced here: peripheral blood, sampled on day 0 of AZD1222 vaccination. All receptors derive from an adult in good health.

This clone is a singleton in its sample. This chain joins TRBV21-1 and TRBJ1-4; TRBD1, the table's D call, was not compared with the DNA. TRBV21-1 is noted as a pseudogene. The CDR3 has 16 residues. The CDR3 region is CASSKGTDRVSEKLFF. DNA for the CDR3: TGTGCCAGCAGCAAAGGGACGGACAGGGTAAGTGAAAAACTGTTTTTT.

The chain recombines TRBV29-1 with TRBJ1-2, with no clear D. The germline CDR1 and CDR2 sequences are SQVTM and ANQGSEA. The V and J ends lost 3 bases and 3 bases respectively, with 11 bases between them. This CDR3 is 13 amino acids long. CDR3 residues: CSVDFESYYGYTF. CDR3 nucleotide sequence: TGCAGCGTTGATTTTGAGTCGTACTATGGCTACACCTTC. The variable domain in full, completed from reference TRBV29-1 and TRBJ1-2, reads SAVISQKPSRDICQRGTSLTIQCQVDSQVTMMFWYRQQPGQSLTLIATANQGSEATYESGFVIDKFPISRPNLTFSTLTVSNMSPEDSSIYLCSVDFESYYGYTFGSGTRLTVV.

The gene calls are TRBV18 and TRBJ2-5; TRBD1 aligns across 7 bases. Trimming at V came to 2 bases and at J to 4 bases, leaving 4 bases not matched to a gene. Per germline, CDR1 KGHSH and CDR2 LQKENI. The CDR3 loop spans 14 amino acids. The CDR3 loop is CASSPSGGGETQYF. The CDR3, as DNA: TGTGCCAGCTCACCATCAGGGGGTGGAGAGACCCAGTACTTC.

This chain connects TRBV5-8 to TRBJ2-5, with 8 bases identical to TRBD1. The V and J ends lost 5 bases and 3 bases, in that order; junction bases with no gene match: 9. CDR3 length equals 15 residues. Per germline, CDR1 SGHTS and CDR2 YDEGEE. The DNA for the CDR3 is TGTGCCAGCAGTTTTCCGGGACAGGCAGAAGAGACCCAGTACTTC. The encoded protein is CASSFPGQAEETQYF.

V gene TRBV28 combines with J gene TRBJ1-2, with 10 bases identical to TRBD1. CDR3 length: 14 residues. Per germline, CDR1 MDHEN and CDR2 SYDVKM. V was clipped by 6 bases and J by 3 bases; unmatched bases: 4. CDR3 sequence: CASSLGQGYYGYTF. The CDR3 DNA follows: TGTGCCAGCAGCTTGGGACAGGGGTACTATGGCTACACCTTC.

The chain couples TRBV15 to TRBJ1-6; D unclear. V was pared by 3 bases and J by 5 bases, with 2 bases between. This CDR3 has 12 amino acids. Germline assignment: CDR1 LNHNV and CDR2 YYDKDF (reference sequence). CDR3 bases: TGTGCCACCAGCAGTGATAATTCACCCCTCCACTTT. Translated, it gives CATSSDNSPLHF.

The chain is built from TRBV27 and TRBJ2-2; TRBD2 agrees at 7 bases. V gave up 1 base and J gave up 3 bases; unmatched junction bases: 2. Germline values: CDR1 MNHEY, CDR2 SMNVEV (reference sequence). This CDR3 is 15 amino acids long. As DNA, the CDR3 is TGTGCCAGCAGTTTATTTGGGGGGGACACCGGGGAGCTGTTTTTT. This gives the protein CASSLFGGDTGELFF.

This clone was picked up one time. This chain links TRBV29-1 with TRBJ1-1, with D possibly being TRBD1 (6 bases). The CDR3 contains 12 residues. CDR1 and CDR2 (germline): SQVTM, ANQGSEA. V lost 1 base and J lost 4, with 7 bases in between. CDR3 region: CSVEGGGTEAFF. In DNA form, the CDR3 reads TGCAGCGTTGAAGGAGGGGGCACTGAAGCTTTCTTT.

The rearrangement joins TRBV6-5 to TRBJ2-1, with 7 bases identical to TRBD2. The germline gives CDR1 MNHEY, CDR2 SVGAGI. V lost 6 bases to trimming and J lost 8 bases; unmatched junction nucleotides: 7. The CDR3 is 13 amino acids. The CDR3 nucleotides are TGTGCCAGCAGAAGGGAGGGCGTCGATGAGCAGTTCTTC. Its translation is CASRREGVDEQFF.

This clone was seen a handful of times. The rearrangement uses TRBV27 and TRBJ2-1; 8 bases fit TRBD2. J was trimmed by 4 bases and V by 8 bases; bases with no gene match: 7. CDR3 length: 14 amino acids. Germline-derived CDR1 and CDR2 are MNHEY and SMNVEV (reference sequence). The CDR3 region is CASSSSGIYNEQFF. The CDR3 region has the DNA TGTGCCAGCTCGAGTAGCGGGATTTACAATGAGCAGTTCTTC.

This clone was seen more than once but under ten times. The chain uses TRBV6-6 and TRBJ1-5, with D unresolved. V lost 8 bases to trimming and J lost 5 bases, with 13 bases between them. The CDR3 is made up of 13 amino acids. CDR1 is MNHNY and CDR2 is SVGAGI in the germline V gene (reference sequence). CDR3 loop: CASAVGEYQPQHF. The CDR3, as DNA: TGTGCCAGCGCGGTAGGTGAATATCAGCCCCAGCATTTT.

This clone occurred a few times. This rearrangement joins TRBV12-3 or TRBV12-4 to TRBJ1-2; TRBD1 might be the D (5 bases). There are 13 residues in the CDR3. The ends were cut back, 2 bases at V and 7 bases at J, with 11 bases in the middle. CDR3 DNA sequence: TGTGCCAGCAGTTTATCCGCAGGGTTTGGCTACACCTTC. Its protein is CASSLSAGFGYTF.

The rearrangement links TRBV29-1 to TRBJ2-3, with D perhaps given as TRBD1 or TRBD2 (5 bases each). Germline loops: CDR1 SQVTM, CDR2 ANQGSEA. CDR3 length equals 13 residues. The ends were cut back, 8 bases at V and 6 bases at J, with 18 bases in the middle. Here the CDR3 DNA reads TGCAGCTCCCGGGACGCAACCGGGGATACGCAGTATTTT. Translation gives CSSRDATGDTQYF.

The chain couples TRBV27 to TRBJ1-6; D not certain. Trimming took off 1 base at V and 7 bases at J, with 8 bases between the two ends. The CDR3 loop spans 14 amino acids. The germline V gene encodes CDR1 MNHEY and CDR2 SMNVEV (reference sequence). CDR3 coding DNA: TGTGCCAGCAGTTTATTCGCGGGAAATTCACCCCTCCACTTT. Translated, it gives CASSLFAGNSPLHF.

The chain has TRBV5-1 and TRBJ1-2; no clear D. CDR3 length: 12 residues. In germline, CDR1 is SGHRS, CDR2 YFSETQ. The ends were cut back, 4 bases at V and 8 bases at J, with 12 bases in the middle. This chain's CDR3 is CASSESLEGYTF. The CDR3 nucleotides read TGCGCCAGCAGCGAATCACTGGAAGGCTACACCTTC.

This chain links TRBV19 with TRBJ1-5; the D gene is possibly TRBD1 (5 bases). Per germline, CDR1 LNHDA and CDR2 SQIVND (reference sequence). The V end lost 1 base, the J end lost 1 base, and 8 bases lay between the germline ends. The CDR3 length is 15 residues. The CDR3 region has the DNA TGTGCCAGTAGTATAGCAGCAGGGAGCAATCAGCCCCAGCATTTT. It translates to CASSIAAGSNQPQHF.

The chain links TRBV14 to TRBJ1-2; D ambiguous. The CDR3 runs to 14 residues. V lost 1 base and J 4 bases, leaving 10 bases between the germline ends. CDR1 is SGHDN, CDR2 FVKESK, per germline. As DNA, the CDR3 is TGTGCCAGCAGCCAAGGGTTAGGAATCTATGGCTACACCTTC. It yields the protein CASSQGLGIYGYTF.

The genes are TRBV29-1 and TRBJ1-6; 9 bases are a match to TRBD1. Germline CDR1 reads SQVTM; CDR2 reads ANQGSEA. V was clipped by 4 bases and J by 8 bases; unmatched bases: 3. The CDR3 extends over 13 amino acids. The CDR3 DNA follows: TGCAGCGTTGCACAGGGGGCGGATTCACCCCTCCACTTT. Translation gives CSVAQGADSPLHF.

Concerning this clone itself: Distinct nucleotide sequences in the sample also encode this CDR3. The rearrangement joins TRBV6-5 to TRBJ2-7; TRBD1 aligns across 10 bases. Per germline, CDR1 MNHEY and CDR2 SVGAGI. V dropped 0 bases and J dropped 2; count of bases not matched to a gene: 1. The CDR3 contains 15 residues. CDR3 DNA: TGTGCCAGCAGTTACTCGGGACAGGGGACCTACGAGCAGTACTTC. Protein product: CASSYSGQGTYEQYF.

The J gene is TRBJ2-5, the V gene TRBV2; TRBD2 matches 7 bases. Germline CDR1 SNHLY, CDR2 FYNNEI. The length of the CDR3 is 12 residues. Losses at the gene ends were 6 bases for V and 5 bases for J; bases not matched to a gene: 3. CDR3 amino acids: CASRLGGETQYF. The CDR3 nucleotides are TGTGCCAGCAGGCTGGGGGGGGAGACCCAGTACTTC.

V gene TRBV12-3 or TRBV12-4 combines with J gene TRBJ2-1; unclear D gene. Trimming removed 3 bases at V and 11 bases at J, with 11 bases between. The CDR3 contains 12 residues. CDR3 protein: CASSFGRDKQFF. The DNA for the CDR3 is TGTGCCAGCAGTTTCGGCAGAGATAAGCAGTTCTTC.

The CDR3 region is CASSEGVGGSAYNSPLHF. The CDR3 bases are TGTGCCAGCAGTGAAGGGGTAGGCGGATCCGCCTATAATTCACCCCTCCACTTT. The gene calls are TRBV6-1 and TRBJ1-6; D gene ambiguous. This CDR3 is 18 amino acids long. V lost 1 base, J lost 2 bases, and 15 bases lay in between. CDR1 is MNHNS and CDR2 is SASEGT in the germline V gene.

The chain combines TRBV7-2 with TRBJ2-3; 7 bases are a match to TRBD1. The V segment lost 4 bases and the J segment 6 bases; nucleotides outside the gene matches: 16. The CDR3 is 17 amino acids. Per the germline V gene, CDR1 is SGHTA and CDR2 is FQGNSA. In DNA, the CDR3 is TGTGCCAGCAGCTCCCCCGGGACAGCAGGCTTTGCGGATACGCAGTATTTT. This codes for CASSSPGTAGFADTQYF.